The following is a T cell receptor beta chain sequence with its context. This sample stems from a study of Graves' ophthalmopathy and Graves' hyperthyroidism. The germline CDR1 and CDR2 sequences are MNHNS and SASEGT. Unmatched junction bases numbered 12, after V lost 5 bases and J lost 2 bases. This CDR3 is 17 amino acids long. The authors amplified TCR beta CDR3 regions, and they did so from RNA transcripts for repertoire sequencing. Investigators did first-round RT-PCR with HTBI primers, then second-round multiplex PCR. TCRdb re-called the multiplex PCR reads with MiXCR, one entry per CDR3 protein. This table holds about 700,000 distinct CDR3 sequences, more than 40% found once. Ophthalmopathy donors showed moderate-to-severe activity, CAS ≥3, NOSPECS ≥4 and a duration under 3 months. Exclusion applied to patients with other autoimmune diseases, uncontrolled infections, pregnancy or lactation. Isolation of PBMCs was performed using roughly 10 ml of fresh peripheral blood.

The sequenced material came from peripheral blood. The TCR comes from an adult man with Graves' ophthalmopathy. This chain joins TRBV6-1 and TRBJ1-5; 7 bases are a match to TRBD1. The CDR3 DNA is TGTGCCAGCAGTTACTCTTGGAGGGGGCGAGGCAATCAGCCCCAGCATTTT. This gives the protein CASSYSWRGRGNQPQHF.